This TCR beta chain comes out of a study of T cell repertoires in ileal Crohn's disease (dated by TCRdb to about 2019). In terms of the full investigation: Median disease duration was around eight years, and 35% to 40% of patients were identified as active smokers at the time of surgery. Every patient underwent surgery because of a complication, which was stricturing disease in 61% of cases and penetrating disease in approximately 40%. Roughly half of the patients were given postoperative therapy, with around eleven receiving thiopurines and under 20 receiving anti-TNF agents. A prospective multicentre cohort supplied the 55 to 65 Crohn's disease patients whose TCR repertoires were analysed. The study ran alongside a multicentre cohort designed to identify predictors of early endoscopic recurrence after ileocolonic resection. A Rutgeerts score above i0 was used to define endoscopic postoperative recurrence. A total of approximately 170 mucosal samples from 60 or so patients were sequenced, collected from several sites on the surgical specimen as well as at postoperative endoscopy. What the research found in general, with its limitations: Patients who were active smokers at surgery had a significantly higher proportion of clonal expansions than non-smokers (around 24% vs 18%, p=0.02). More high-frequency clones were carried by sorted CD8 T cells than by CD4 T cells, suggesting that mucosal expansions were mainly CD8. Mucosal CD4 and CD8 T cells were sorted and sequenced only in a subgroup of patients, whose size was not stated. Higher high-frequency clone percentages at surgery were associated with endoscopic recurrence; all patients with clonality above 26.8% (18/57) had recurrence.

Adults with ileal or ileocolonic Crohn's disease and an indication for ileocolonic resection were eligible for inclusion. Whole ileal mucosal biopsies were stored frozen at -80°C before DNA extraction. Genomic DNA was extracted from frozen whole biopsies with a TRizol-based method and quantified on a NanoDrop 2000 spectrophotometer. V is pruned by 8 bases and J by 5 bases, leaving 7 bases of the junction without a gene match. Taken from cysteine to phenylalanine, the CDR3 has 15 residues. Only CDR3 DNA is held: 45 bases, read in frame from base 1. CDR1 and CDR2 (SGHNT, YENEEA) derive from the germline V gene. This clone was observed a handful of times. The antigen it recognizes is unknown. No per-base quality is available; no much larger clone lies one base away. Around 550 nanograms of biopsy DNA per sample were submitted for commercial TCRB immunosequencing. Adaptive Biotechnology amplified CDR3 regions from genomic DNA with a two-step multiplex PCR that controlled for amplification bias. In the first PCR, primers covered every V and J gene segment, and in the second PCR, barcodes and Illumina adapters were added. CDR3 libraries were sequenced using an Illumina instrument. As for the authors' bioinformatics: The analysis drew on both the pipelines supplied by the vendor and custom analysis of the raw data in R/Bioconductor running R version 3.3.0. Clonality, ranging from 0 to 1, was calculated as the inverse of the normalised Shannon entropy of all productive clones. High-frequency clones were defined as the share of the repertoire occupied by the top 100 clones, with only clones passing a 95% confidence test being retained. Overlap between samples was measured with the Morisita-Horn index, while repertoire diversity was measured with the Simpson index. TCRdb's version of the immuneACCESS table is confined to in-frame rearrangements and falls short of the full clone set. An unresolved V gene accounts for under half of the shortfall where checked; the remainder is of unknown origin. That table gives V, J and clone size, and the DNA gave D and trimming. The sample table contains about 8,400 clones; only one count was recorded for 80% of them. The ten largest clonotypes hold 13% of the sample.

Recombination connected TRBV11-3 to TRBJ2-1; the junction holds 12 bases that match TRBD1. The sequencing input was ileal tissue. The source is an adult with Crohn's disease. Read as DNA, the sequence is TGTGCCAGCGCTGGGGGGACAGGGGGCCACAATGAGCAGTTCTTC. This gives the protein CASAGGTGGHNEQFF.